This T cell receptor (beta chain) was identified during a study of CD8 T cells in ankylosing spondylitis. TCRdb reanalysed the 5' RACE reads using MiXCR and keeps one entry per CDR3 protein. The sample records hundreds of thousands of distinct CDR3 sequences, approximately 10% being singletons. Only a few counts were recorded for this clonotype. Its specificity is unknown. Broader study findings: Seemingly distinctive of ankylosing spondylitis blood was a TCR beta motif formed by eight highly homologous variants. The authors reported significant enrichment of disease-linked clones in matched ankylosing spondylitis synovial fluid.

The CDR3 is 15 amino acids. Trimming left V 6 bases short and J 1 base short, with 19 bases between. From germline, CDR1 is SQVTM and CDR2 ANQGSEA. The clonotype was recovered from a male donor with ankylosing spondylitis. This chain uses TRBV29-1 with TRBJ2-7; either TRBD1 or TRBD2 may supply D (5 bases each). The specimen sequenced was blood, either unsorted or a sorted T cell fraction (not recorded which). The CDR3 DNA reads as TGCAGCGTGGACTTCCGAGGGGAAGCTTCCTACGAGCAGTACTTC. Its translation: CSVDFRGEASYEQYF.